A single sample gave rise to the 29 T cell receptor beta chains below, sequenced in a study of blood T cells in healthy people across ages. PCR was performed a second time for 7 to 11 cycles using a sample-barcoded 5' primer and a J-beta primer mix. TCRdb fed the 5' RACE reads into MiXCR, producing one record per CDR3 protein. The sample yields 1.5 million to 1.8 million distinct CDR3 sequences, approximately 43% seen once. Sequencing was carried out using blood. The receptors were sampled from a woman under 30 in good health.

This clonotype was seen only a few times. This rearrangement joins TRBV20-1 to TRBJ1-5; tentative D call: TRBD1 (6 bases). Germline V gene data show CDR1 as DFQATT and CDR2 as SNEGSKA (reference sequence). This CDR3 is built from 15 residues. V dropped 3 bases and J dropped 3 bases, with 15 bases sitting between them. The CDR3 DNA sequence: TGCAGTGCTAGGGTGGCAGGGGCTGACAATCAGCCCCAGCATTTT. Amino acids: CSARVAGADNQPQHF.

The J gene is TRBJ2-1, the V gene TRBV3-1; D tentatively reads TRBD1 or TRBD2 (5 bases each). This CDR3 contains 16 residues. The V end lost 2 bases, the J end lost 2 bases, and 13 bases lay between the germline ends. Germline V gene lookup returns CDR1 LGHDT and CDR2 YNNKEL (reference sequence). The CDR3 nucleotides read TGTGCCAGCAGCCAAAGGATGAGGGGAGCCTACAATGAGCAGTTCTTC. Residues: CASSQRMRGAYNEQFF.

The CDR3 DNA is TGTGCCAGCAGGAAATCCGGGACAGCCTATGGCTACACCTTC. It specifies CASRKSGTAYGYTF. The genes are TRBV12-3 or TRBV12-4 and TRBJ1-2, with TRBD1 identical over 7 bases. This CDR3 has 14 residues. V shed 6 bases and J 4 bases; nucleotides not matched to a gene: 8.

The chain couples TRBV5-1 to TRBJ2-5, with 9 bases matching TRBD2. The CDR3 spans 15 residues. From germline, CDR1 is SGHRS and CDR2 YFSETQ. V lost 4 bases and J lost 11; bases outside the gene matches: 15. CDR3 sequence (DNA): TGCGCCAGCAGCCCCCTAGCGGGACGGAACAATGAGCAGTACTTC. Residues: CASSPLAGRNNEQYF.

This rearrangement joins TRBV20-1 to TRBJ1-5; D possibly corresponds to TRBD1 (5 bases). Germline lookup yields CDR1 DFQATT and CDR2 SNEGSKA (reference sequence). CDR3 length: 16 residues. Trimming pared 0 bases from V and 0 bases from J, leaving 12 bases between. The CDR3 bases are TGCAGTGCTAGAGATATCCGGGGGTTTAGCAATCAGCCCCAGCATTTT. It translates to CSARDIRGFSNQPQHF.

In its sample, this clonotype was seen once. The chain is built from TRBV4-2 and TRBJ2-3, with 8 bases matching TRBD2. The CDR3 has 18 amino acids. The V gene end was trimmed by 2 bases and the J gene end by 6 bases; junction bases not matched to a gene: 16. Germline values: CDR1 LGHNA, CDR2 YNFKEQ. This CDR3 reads CASSQSFGGGRQWDTQYF. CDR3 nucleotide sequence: TGTGCCAGCAGCCAATCCTTCGGCGGGGGGAGACAGTGGGATACGCAGTATTTT.

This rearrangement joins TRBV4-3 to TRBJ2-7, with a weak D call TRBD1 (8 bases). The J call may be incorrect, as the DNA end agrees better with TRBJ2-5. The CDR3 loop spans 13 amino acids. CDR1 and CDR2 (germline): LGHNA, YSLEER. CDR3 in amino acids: CASSDRGGGTQYF. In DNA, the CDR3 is TGCGCCAGCAGCGACAGGGGAGGGGGGACCCAGTACTTC.

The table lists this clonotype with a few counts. The CDR3 DNA follows: TGTGCCGGCGAACAGGGACCTGAAGCTTTCTTT. Its protein product is CAGEQGPEAFF. This chain joins TRBV7-9 and TRBJ1-1, with D tentatively TRBD1 (6 bases). This CDR3 is built from 11 residues. Germline V gene data show CDR1 as SEHNR and CDR2 as FQNEAQ (reference sequence). Trimming took 11 bases from V and 6 from J, leaving 13 bases between them.

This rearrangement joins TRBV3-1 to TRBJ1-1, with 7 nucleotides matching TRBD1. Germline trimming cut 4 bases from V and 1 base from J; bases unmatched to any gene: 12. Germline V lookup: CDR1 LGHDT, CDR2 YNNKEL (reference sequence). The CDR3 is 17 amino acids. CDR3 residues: CASSRPGQYGSNTEAFF. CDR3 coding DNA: TGTGCCAGCAGCCGTCCGGGACAGTACGGATCGAACACTGAAGCTTTCTTT.

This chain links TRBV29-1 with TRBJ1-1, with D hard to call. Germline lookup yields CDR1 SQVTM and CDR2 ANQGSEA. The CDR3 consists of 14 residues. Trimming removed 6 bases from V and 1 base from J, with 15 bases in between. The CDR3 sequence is CSVALLSANTEAFF. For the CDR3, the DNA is TGCAGCGTCGCGCTACTATCAGCGAACACTGAAGCTTTCTTT.

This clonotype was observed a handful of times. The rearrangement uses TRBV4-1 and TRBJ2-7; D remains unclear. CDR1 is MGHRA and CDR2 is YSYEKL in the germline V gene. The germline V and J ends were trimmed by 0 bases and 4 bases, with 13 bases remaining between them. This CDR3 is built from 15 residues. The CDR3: CASSQEATERYEQYF. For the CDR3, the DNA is TGCGCCAGCAGCCAAGAAGCGACGGAAAGATACGAGCAGTACTTC.

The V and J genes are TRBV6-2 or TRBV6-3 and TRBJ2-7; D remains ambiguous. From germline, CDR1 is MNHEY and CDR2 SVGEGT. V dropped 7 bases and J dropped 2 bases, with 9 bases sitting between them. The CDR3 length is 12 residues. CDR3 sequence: CASIAVTYEQYF. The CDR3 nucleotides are TGTGCCAGCATAGCAGTAACCTACGAGCAGTACTTC.

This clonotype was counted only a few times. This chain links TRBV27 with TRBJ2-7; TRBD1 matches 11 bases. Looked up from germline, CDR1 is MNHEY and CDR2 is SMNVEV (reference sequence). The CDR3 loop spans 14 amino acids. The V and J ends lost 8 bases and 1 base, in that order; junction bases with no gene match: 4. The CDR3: CASRRDRGSYEQYF. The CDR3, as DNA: TGTGCCAGCCGCCGGGACAGGGGGTCCTACGAGCAGTACTTC.

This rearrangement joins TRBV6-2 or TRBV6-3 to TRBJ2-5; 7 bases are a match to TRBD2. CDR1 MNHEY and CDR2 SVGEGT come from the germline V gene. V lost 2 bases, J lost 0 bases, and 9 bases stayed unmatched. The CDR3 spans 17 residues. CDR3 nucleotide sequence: TGTGCCAGCAGTTACCCTTTGGGTCTAGCGGACCAAGAGACCCAGTACTTC. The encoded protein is CASSYPLGLADQETQYF.

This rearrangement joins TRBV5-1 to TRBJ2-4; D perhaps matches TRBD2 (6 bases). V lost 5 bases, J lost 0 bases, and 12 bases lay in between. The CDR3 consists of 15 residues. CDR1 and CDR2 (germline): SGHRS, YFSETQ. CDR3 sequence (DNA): TGCGCCAGCAGTTCCGGGGGAATAGCCAAAAACATTCAGTACTTC. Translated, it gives CASSSGGIAKNIQYF.

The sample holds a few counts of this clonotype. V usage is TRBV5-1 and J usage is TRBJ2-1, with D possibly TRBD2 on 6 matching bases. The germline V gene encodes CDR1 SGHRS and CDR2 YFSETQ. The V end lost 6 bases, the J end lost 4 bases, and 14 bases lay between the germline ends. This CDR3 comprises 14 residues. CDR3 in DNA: TGCGCCAGCACTAGCGTCGGGATTTACAATGAGCAGTTCTTC. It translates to CASTSVGIYNEQFF.

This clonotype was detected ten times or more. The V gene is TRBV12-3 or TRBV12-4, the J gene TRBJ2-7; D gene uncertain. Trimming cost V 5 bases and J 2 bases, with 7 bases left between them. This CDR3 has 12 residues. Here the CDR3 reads CASSPNPYEQYF. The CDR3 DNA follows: TGTGCCAGCAGTCCCAACCCCTACGAGCAGTACTTC.

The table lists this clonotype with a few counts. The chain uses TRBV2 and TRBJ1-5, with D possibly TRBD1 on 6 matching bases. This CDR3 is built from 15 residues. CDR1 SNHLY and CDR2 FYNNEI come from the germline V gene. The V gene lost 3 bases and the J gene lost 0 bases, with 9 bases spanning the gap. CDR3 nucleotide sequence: TGTGCCAGCAGTGAGGACAGAAATAGCAATCAGCCCCAGCATTTT. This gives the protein CASSEDRNSNQPQHF.

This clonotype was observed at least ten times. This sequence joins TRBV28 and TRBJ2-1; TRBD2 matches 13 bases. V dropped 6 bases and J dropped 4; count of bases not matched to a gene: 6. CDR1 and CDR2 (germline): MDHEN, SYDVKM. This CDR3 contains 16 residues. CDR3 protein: CASSLPGLAGYNEQFF. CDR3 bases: TGTGCCAGCAGCTTGCCGGGACTAGCGGGATACAATGAGCAGTTCTTC. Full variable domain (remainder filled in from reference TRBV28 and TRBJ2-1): DVKVTQSSRYLVKRTGEKVFLECVQDMDHENMFWYRQDPGLGLRLIYFSYDVKMKEKGDIPEGYSVSREKKERFSLILESASTNQTSMYLCASSLPGLAGYNEQFFGPGTRLTVL.

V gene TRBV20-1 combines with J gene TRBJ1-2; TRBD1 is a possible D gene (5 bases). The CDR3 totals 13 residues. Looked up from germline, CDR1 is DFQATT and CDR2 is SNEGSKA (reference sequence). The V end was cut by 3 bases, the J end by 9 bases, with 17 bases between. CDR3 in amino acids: CSASQGGAGSYTF. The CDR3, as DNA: TGCAGTGCTAGTCAGGGCGGTGCGGGGAGCTACACCTTC.

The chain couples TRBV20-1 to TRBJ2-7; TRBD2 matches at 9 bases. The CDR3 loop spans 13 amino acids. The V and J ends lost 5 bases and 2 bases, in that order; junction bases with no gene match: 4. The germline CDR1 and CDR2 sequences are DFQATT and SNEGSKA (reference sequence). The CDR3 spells CSAHLAGTYEQYF. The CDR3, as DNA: TGCAGTGCTCATCTAGCGGGAACCTACGAGCAGTACTTC.

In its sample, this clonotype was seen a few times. CDR3 sequence: CASSEPPADRLLQETQYF. As DNA, the CDR3 is TGTGCCAGCAGTGAACCCCCGGCAGACCGGTTACTTCAAGAGACCCAGTACTTC. This rearrangement joins TRBV6-1 to TRBJ2-5; no clear D. The germline V gene encodes CDR1 MNHNS and CDR2 SASEGT. The V end was cut by 2 bases, the J end by 2 bases, with 21 bases between. The CDR3 sequence is 18 residues long.

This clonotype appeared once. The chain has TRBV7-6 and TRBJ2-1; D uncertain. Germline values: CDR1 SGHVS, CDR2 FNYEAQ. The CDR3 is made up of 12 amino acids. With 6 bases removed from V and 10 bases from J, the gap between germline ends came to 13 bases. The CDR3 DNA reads TGTGCCAGCAGTCAGCAGGCTAACGAGCAGTTCTTC. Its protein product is CASSQQANEQFF.

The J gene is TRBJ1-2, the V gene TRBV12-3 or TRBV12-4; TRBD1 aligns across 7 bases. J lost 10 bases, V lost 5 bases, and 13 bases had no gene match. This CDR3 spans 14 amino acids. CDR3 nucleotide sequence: TGTGCCAGCAGTGTTGGAGGGACAGAGGTTGACTACACCTTC. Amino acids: CASSVGGTEVDYTF.

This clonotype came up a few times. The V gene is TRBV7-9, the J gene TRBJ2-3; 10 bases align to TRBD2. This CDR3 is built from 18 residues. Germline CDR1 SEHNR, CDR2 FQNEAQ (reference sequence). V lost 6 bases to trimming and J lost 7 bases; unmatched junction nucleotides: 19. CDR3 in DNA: TGTGCCAGCAGATCTAGCGGGGGCCAAACTACGGCATCTTATACGCAGTATTTT. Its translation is CASRSSGGQTTASYTQYF.

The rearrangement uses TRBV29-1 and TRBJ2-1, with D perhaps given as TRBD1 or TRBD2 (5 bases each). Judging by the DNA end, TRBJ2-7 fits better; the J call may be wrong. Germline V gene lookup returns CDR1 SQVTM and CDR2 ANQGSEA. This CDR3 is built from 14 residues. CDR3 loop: CSVKGESSYNEQYF. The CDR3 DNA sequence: TGCAGCGTTAAAGGGGAGAGCTCCTACAATGAGCAGTACTTC.

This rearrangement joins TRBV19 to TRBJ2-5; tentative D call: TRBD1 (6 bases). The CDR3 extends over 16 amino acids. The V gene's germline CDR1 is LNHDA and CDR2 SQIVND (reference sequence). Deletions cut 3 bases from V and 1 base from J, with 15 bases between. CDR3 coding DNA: TGTGCCAGTAGTATCCGCCGGGACACTCCCCAAGAGACCCAGTACTTC. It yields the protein CASSIRRDTPQETQYF.

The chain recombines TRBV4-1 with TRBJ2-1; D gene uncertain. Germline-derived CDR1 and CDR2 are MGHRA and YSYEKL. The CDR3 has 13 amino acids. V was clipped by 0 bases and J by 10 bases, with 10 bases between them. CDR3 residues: CASSQDQPREQFF. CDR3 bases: TGCGCCAGCAGCCAAGATCAGCCCAGGGAGCAGTTCTTC.

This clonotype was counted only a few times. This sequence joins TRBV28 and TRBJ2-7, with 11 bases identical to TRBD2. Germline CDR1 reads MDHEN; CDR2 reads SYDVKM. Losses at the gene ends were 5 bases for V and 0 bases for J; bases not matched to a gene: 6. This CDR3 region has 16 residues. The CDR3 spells CASSLGGLAGSYEQYF. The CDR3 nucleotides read TGTGCCAGCAGTCTAGGAGGACTAGCGGGCTCCTACGAGCAGTACTTC.